This TCR beta chain emerged from a study of human T cells and chemical hapten exposure. The wider study: Each week of the roughly 24-week study, patients had diphenylcyclopropenone applied to the scalp.

TCRdb independently ran MiXCR on the RACE reads; one entry per CDR3 protein. The repertoire holds about 120,000 distinct CDR3 sequences, with about 12% as singletons. Study-level results: High-frequency TCRs, those above 1 in 1000, stayed the same after DPC sensitization.

CDR3 length equals 13 residues. V was trimmed by 3 bases and J by 3 bases, leaving 8 bases between them. This clonotype was recorded at least ten times. The antigen is not known. Described time point: patch test 1, 2 weeks after DPC sensitization. As to treatment: therapeutic diphenylcyclopropenone sensitization with weekly scalp DPC. At patch-test visits, sampling came before the patch test. It was from unfractionated whole blood that total RNA was extracted. The chain employs TRBV12-3 or TRBV12-4 and TRBJ1-2; D may be TRBD1 (5 bases). Sequencing was performed on whole blood, taken in connection with sensitization to the hapten diphenylcyclopropenone (DPC). The source of this sequence is a woman aged 45-59 years with alopecia areata. Some clones in this sample may be carry-over from other donors' samples. In DNA, the CDR3 is TGTGCCAGCAGTTTCGCGACAGACTATGGCTACACCTTC. Its protein product is CASSFATDYGYTF.